A single sample gave rise to the 29 T cell receptor beta chains below, sequenced in a study of blood T cell repertoires in COVID-19. Method: immunoSEQ multiplex PCR; TCRdb's copy keeps in-frame clones and lacks some. This table holds about 380,000 clones, approximately 90% found once. The sample was PBMCs or T cells enriched from blood (not recorded which). The receptors originated from a woman between 18 and 29 years old who had recovered from COVID-19.

V and J are TRBV20-1 and TRBJ2-5; 7 bases fit TRBD2. V lost 3 bases to trimming and J lost 9 bases; unmatched junction nucleotides: 7. This CDR3 is built from 12 residues. Per germline, CDR1 DFQATT and CDR2 SNEGSKA (reference sequence). The CDR3 sequence is CSASEERGAQYF. CDR3 nucleotides: TGCAGTGCTAGTGAAGAGCGGGGAGCCCAGTACTTC.

This chain uses TRBV24-1 with TRBJ2-1; no definite D call. V was pared by 6 bases and J by 6 bases, with 5 bases between. This CDR3 contains 11 residues. Per germline, CDR1 KGHDR and CDR2 SFDVKD. The chain's CDR3 is CATSSFNEQFF. The CDR3 DNA follows: TGTGCCACCAGTTCGTTCAATGAGCAGTTCTTC.

V and J are TRBV7-3 and TRBJ2-5, with a tentative D call TRBD2 (6 bases). The CDR3 is 15 amino acids. Germline CDR1 SGHTA, CDR2 FQGTGA. Trimming shortened V by 3 bases and J by 1 base, and 12 bases separated the two germline ends. CDR3 amino acids: CASSFGSSTQETQYF. In DNA form, the CDR3 reads TGTGCCAGCAGCTTCGGGAGTAGCACCCAAGAGACCCAGTACTTC.

V is TRBV6-5 and J is TRBJ2-3; D might be TRBD1 (5 bases). The germline gives CDR1 MNHEY, CDR2 SVGAGI. The CDR3 has 13 residues. V was cut by 2 bases and J by 6 bases, with 9 bases left in between. The CDR3 DNA is TGTGCCAGCAGTTACCGCAGGGTGGATACGCAGTATTTT. Its translation: CASSYRRVDTQYF.

The chain employs TRBV18 and TRBJ2-2; D remains ambiguous. CDR3 length equals 16 residues. Germline CDR1 is KGHSH and CDR2 is LQKENI. Between the trimmed V and J ends, which lost 4 bases and 0 bases, there was a span of 12 bases. CDR3 DNA: TGTGCCAGCTCACTCGTGATAACAGCGAACACCGGGGAGCTGTTTTTT. The encoded protein is CASSLVITANTGELFF. The full variable domain, in which reference TRBV18 and TRBJ2-2 provide the parts outside the CDR3, is NAGVMQNPRHLVRRRGQEARLRCSPMKGHSHVYWYRQLPEEGLKFMVYLQKENIIDESGMPKERFSAEFPKEGPSILRIQQVVRGDSAAYFCASSLVITANTGELFFGEGSRLTVL.

This sequence joins TRBV21-1 and TRBJ1-5; TRBD1 is taken as the D call from the table, unchecked against the DNA. TRBV21-1 is annotated as a pseudogene. CDR3 size: 13 residues. The CDR3 here is CARYDRVRQPQHF. CDR3 coding DNA: TGTGCCAGATACGACAGGGTGAGACAGCCCCAGCATTTT.

This chain links TRBV7-3 with TRBJ1-5; D is uncertain. Germline V gives CDR1 SGHTA, CDR2 FQGTGA. Trimming pared 1 base from V and 3 bases from J, leaving 7 bases between. The CDR3 sequence is 14 residues long. The CDR3 DNA follows: TGTGCCAGCAGCTTAAGGGCAGCCAATCAGCCCCAGCATTTT. It translates to CASSLRAANQPQHF.

The chain carries TRBV9 and TRBJ2-7; D gene uncertain. CDR1 is SGDLS and CDR2 is YYNGEE in the germline V gene. The CDR3 covers 14 residues. Trimming left V 1 base short and J 1 base short, with 9 bases between. This CDR3 is CASSVRQASYEQYF. CDR3 DNA sequence: TGTGCCAGCAGCGTACGTCAGGCTTCCTACGAGCAGTACTTC. The full variable domain, in which reference TRBV9 and TRBJ2-7 provide the parts outside the CDR3, is DSGVTQTPKHLITATGQRVTLRCSPRSGDLSVYWYQQSLDQGLQFLIQYYNGEERAKGNILERFSAQQFPDLHSELNLSSLELGDSALYFCASSVRQASYEQYFGPGTRLTVT.

This chain's CDR3 is CASSLSRGLNTEAFF. CDR3 DNA: TGTGCCAGCAGTTTATCACGGGGTTTGAACACTGAAGCTTTCTTT. The V call is TRBV27, the J call TRBJ1-1; no clear D. The CDR3 spans 15 residues. The V end was cut by 0 bases, the J end by 0 bases, with 8 bases between. CDR1 is MNHEY, CDR2 SMNVEV, per germline (reference sequence).

V gene TRBV7-8 combines with J gene TRBJ2-7; weak D call: TRBD1 (6 bases). The CDR3 contains 16 residues. V was shortened by 5 bases and J by 1 base, with 18 bases between the two germline ends. Germline lookup yields CDR1 SGHVS and CDR2 FQNEAQ. The CDR3, as DNA: TGTGCCAGCAGCATCCCTGGACAGCAGAAGTCCTACGAGCAGTACTTC. Translated: CASSIPGQQKSYEQYF.

J is TRBJ1-2 and V is TRBV6-6, with 11 bases that match TRBD1. In germline, CDR1 is MNHNY, CDR2 SVGAGI (reference sequence). Unmatched junction bases numbered 4, after V lost 2 bases and J lost 5 bases. The CDR3 has 15 residues. DNA for the CDR3: TGTGCCAGCAGTTACCTTGGACAGGGGGCTTATGGCTACACCTTC. It specifies CASSYLGQGAYGYTF.

The rearrangement uses TRBV6-5 and TRBJ2-2, with a weak D call TRBD1 (5 bases). V lost 8 bases, J lost 5 bases, and 15 bases lay in between. The CDR3 length is 14 residues. Germline CDR1 and CDR2: MNHEY and SVGAGI. The CDR3 nucleotides are TGTGCCAGCCTAAAACAGGTTCCGACCGGGGAGCTGTTTTTT. Amino acids: CASLKQVPTGELFF.

J is TRBJ1-5 and V is TRBV6-2 or TRBV6-3; a possible D gene is TRBD1 (5 bases). Germline-derived CDR1 and CDR2 are MNHEY and SVGEGT. The V and J ends lost 2 bases and 2 bases respectively, with 13 bases between them. The CDR3 covers 16 residues. The CDR3 bases are TGTGCCAGCAGTTACGACCTGCGGGGGGGCAATCAGCCCCAGCATTTT. The encoded protein is CASSYDLRGGNQPQHF.

This clone was seen more than once but under ten times. The chain couples TRBV5-1 to TRBJ1-2; D is uncertain. The V end was cut by 0 bases, the J end by 9 bases, with 6 bases between. The CDR3 contains 11 residues. Germline-derived CDR1 and CDR2 are SGHRS and YFSETQ. CDR3 in amino acids: CASSLGESYTF. CDR3 coding DNA: TGCGCCAGCAGCTTGGGCGAGAGCTACACCTTC.

The chain joins TRBV2 to TRBJ1-1, with no clear D. Looked up from germline, CDR1 is SNHLY and CDR2 is FYNNEI. The CDR3 extends over 14 amino acids. Trimming left V 5 bases short and J 2 bases short, with 12 bases between. In DNA, the CDR3 is TGTGCCAGCAGTAGATCGGGAGTTAACACTGAAGCTTTCTTT. As protein: CASSRSGVNTEAFF.

The gene calls are TRBV27 and TRBJ1-2; D unclear. Per germline, CDR1 MNHEY and CDR2 SMNVEV (reference sequence). This CDR3 is 16 amino acids long. V was pared by 5 bases and J by 0 bases, with 16 bases between. The CDR3 DNA is TGTGCCAGCAGTAAAATAGACACACAAGCTAACTATGGCTACACCTTC. It specifies CASSKIDTQANYGYTF.

This chain links TRBV6-4 with TRBJ2-3; 7 bases are a match to TRBD1. The junction had 4 bases not matched to a gene; V was cut back by 2 bases and J by 2 bases. The CDR3 covers 15 residues. The germline V gene encodes CDR1 MRHNA and CDR2 SNTAGT. The CDR3 sequence is CASSDTGTATDTQYF. The CDR3 DNA reads TGTGCCAGCAGTGACACCGGGACAGCCACAGATACGCAGTATTTT.

The sample holds a few counts of this clone. This chain joins TRBV7-9 and TRBJ1-2; TRBD1 is a possible D gene (5 bases). V was clipped by 8 bases and J by 8 bases, with 21 bases between them. The CDR3 loop spans 14 amino acids. The germline V gene has CDR1 SEHNR and CDR2 FQNEAQ (reference sequence). The CDR3 sequence: CASANEQGSTGYTF. CDR3 in DNA: TGTGCCAGCGCCAACGAGCAGGGCTCCACCGGCTACACCTTC.

This chain joins TRBV11-2 and TRBJ1-1, with 7 bases that match TRBD1. The trim removed 5 bases at V and 11 bases at J, leaving 8 bases unmatched. This CDR3 has 12 amino acids. The V gene's germline CDR1 is SGHAT and CDR2 FQNNGV. The CDR3 sequence is CASSNDRVRAFF. The CDR3 nucleotides read TGTGCCAGCAGCAACGACAGGGTGAGGGCTTTCTTT.

There are a few counts of this clone. The DNA of the CDR3 is TGTGCCAGCAGCAACAGGGACACCTACTACGAGCAGTACTTC. Amino acids: CASSNRDTYYEQYF. V usage is TRBV4-2 and J usage is TRBJ2-7; a weak D match, TRBD1 (6 bases). Germline V gene data show CDR1 as LGHNA and CDR2 as YNFKEQ. CDR3 size: 14 residues. The germline V and J ends were trimmed by 5 bases and 3 bases, with 14 bases remaining between them.

This clone was seen only a few times. This rearrangement joins TRBV3-1 (or the pseudogene TRBV3-2) to TRBJ2-1; 7 bases line up with TRBD2. This CDR3 is built from 17 residues. Germline CDR1 and CDR2: LGHDT and YNNKEL (reference sequence). V shed 1 base and J 3 bases; nucleotides not matched to a gene: 9. CDR3 loop: CASSQGGSGQIYNEQFF. In DNA form, the CDR3 reads TGTGCCAGCAGCCAAGGGGGTAGCGGGCAGATCTACAATGAGCAGTTCTTC.

The chain recombines TRBV27 with TRBJ1-6; TRBD1 is a possible D gene (6 bases). The V and J ends lost 6 bases and 7 bases respectively, with 16 bases between them. This CDR3 region has 15 residues. CDR1 is MNHEY, CDR2 SMNVEV, per germline (reference sequence). The CDR3 DNA is TGTGCCAGCAGCCTAACTCCGGGACAAAATTCACCCCTCCACTTT. Residues: CASSLTPGQNSPLHF.

The chain links TRBV18 to TRBJ1-5; D might be TRBD1 (5 bases). Per germline, CDR1 KGHSH and CDR2 LQKENI. V gave up 6 bases and J gave up 2 bases, with 8 bases separating them. The CDR3 is made up of 13 amino acids. The CDR3 DNA reads TGTGCCAGCTCCGGAGGGGGCAATCAGCCCCAGCATTTT. This gives the protein CASSGGGNQPQHF.

The chain is built from TRBV6-5 and TRBJ2-1; 13 nucleotides align to TRBD2. Germline CDR1 and CDR2: MNHEY and SVGAGI. With V trimmed by 5 bases and J by 7 bases, 5 bases remained unmatched. The CDR3 spans 15 residues. CDR3 coding DNA: TGTGCCAGCAGTCGACTAGCGGGGGGTGGGAATGAGCAGTTCTTC. Its protein product is CASSRLAGGGNEQFF.

This clone came up once. The V call is TRBV6-5, the J call TRBJ1-6; 9 bases match TRBD1. Per the germline V gene, CDR1 is MNHEY and CDR2 is SVGAGI. J gave up 7 bases and V 4 bases, and 5 bases lay outside the gene matches. The CDR3 consists of 15 residues. The CDR3 DNA sequence: TGTGCCAGCAGTTTCGAAGGGACAGGGAATTCACCCCTCCACTTT. Residues: CASSFEGTGNSPLHF.

This chain uses TRBV28 with TRBJ2-7; a weak D match, TRBD2 (5 bases). V lost 7 bases to trimming and J lost 0 bases, with 16 bases between them. The germline V gene encodes CDR1 MDHEN and CDR2 SYDVKM. This CDR3 comprises 15 residues. The CDR3 here is CASTSRGVSSYEQYF. Written as DNA, the CDR3 is TGTGCCAGCACCTCCCGGGGAGTTAGCTCCTACGAGCAGTACTTC.

This clone was counted a single time. V is TRBV27 and J is TRBJ1-6; weak D call: TRBD1 (5 bases). Germline values: CDR1 MNHEY, CDR2 SMNVEV (reference sequence). V was trimmed by 4 bases and J by 9 bases, leaving 19 bases between them. The CDR3 loop spans 16 amino acids. CDR3 coding DNA: TGTGCCAGCAGTTGGAATGGGGGGGAATTCGGTTCACCCCTCCACTTT. Translated: CASSWNGGEFGSPLHF.

V is TRBV5-8 and J is TRBJ1-2; 11 bases agree with TRBD1. From germline, CDR1 is SGHTS and CDR2 YDEGEE. With 3 bases clipped from V and 1 base from J, the junction kept 5 bases outside the gene matches. The CDR3 runs 16 residues. Here the CDR3 DNA reads TGTGCCAGCAGCTGGGCCGGGACAGGGGGTAACTATGGCTACACCTTC. This encodes CASSWAGTGGNYGYTF.

This clone was detected once. V gene TRBV19 combines with J gene TRBJ1-1; tentative D call: TRBD1 (6 bases). The CDR3 spans 17 residues. V was trimmed by 5 bases and J by 1 base, leaving 20 bases between them. CDR1 is LNHDA, CDR2 SQIVND, per germline (reference sequence). The CDR3 loop reads CASSPPDSDLENTEAFF. DNA of the CDR3: TGTGCCAGTAGTCCCCCGGACAGTGACCTTGAGAACACTGAAGCTTTCTTT.